The 29 T cell receptor beta chains below were found in one sample sequenced in a study of monozygotic twins with inflammatory bowel disease. TCRdb reprocessed the 5' RACE reads, with one entry per CDR3 protein and no DNA. Its table records fewer than 550,000 distinct CDR3 sequences. The sample consisted of blood. These TCRs come from a human donor with ulcerative colitis or Crohn's disease, or a healthy co-twin of an affected twin (not recorded which).

The V call is TRBV6-1, the J call TRBJ2-2; TCRdb returns TRBD1, unconfirmable since there is no DNA. The CDR3 covers 14 residues. Germline-derived CDR1 and CDR2 are MNHNS and SASEGT. CDR3: CAITPTGTTGELFF.

The chain combines TRBV11-2 with TRBJ2-1; lacking DNA, the TRBD2 call made by TCRdb goes unchecked. The CDR3 runs 16 residues. Germline assignment: CDR1 SGHAT and CDR2 FQNNGV. CDR3 sequence reads: CASTLPGLAGSNEQFF.

The J gene is TRBJ2-7, the V gene TRBV2; TCRdb designates TRBD1, a call that cannot be tested without DNA. This CDR3 contains 11 residues. The germline V gene encodes CDR1 SNHLY and CDR2 FYNNEI. CDR3 loop: CASATGHEQYF.

CDR3 sequence reads: CASSPGEREGDTQYF. The chain recombines TRBV18 with TRBJ2-3; TCRdb lists TRBD2, though no DNA is available to test this call. CDR1 and CDR2 (germline): KGHSH, LQKENI. The CDR3 spans 15 residues.

The chain has TRBV3-1 and TRBJ2-7; TCRdb selects TRBD1, and the lack of DNA leaves this call unchecked. This CDR3 has 14 amino acids. The germline CDR1 and CDR2 sequences are LGHDT and YNNKEL (reference sequence). CDR3: CASTTPGEGYEQYF.

The chain is built from TRBV5-6 and TRBJ2-7; TCRdb designates TRBD1, a call that cannot be tested without DNA. Per the germline V gene, CDR1 is SGHDT and CDR2 is YYEEEE. The CDR3 covers 15 residues. CDR3 protein: CASSFNRQGLGLQYF.

The chain couples TRBV29-1 to TRBJ2-5. This CDR3 has 11 amino acids. Per the germline V gene, CDR1 is SQVTM and CDR2 is ANQGSEA. The chain's CDR3 is CSVDLVETQYF.

The J gene is TRBJ1-4, the V gene TRBV19; checking the TCRdb D call of TRBD1 is not possible without DNA. The CDR3 consists of 15 residues. Per the germline V gene, CDR1 is LNHDA and CDR2 is SQIVND (reference sequence). The CDR3 spells CASRVQGVTNEKLFF.

V gene TRBV18 combines with J gene TRBJ1-5; TCRdb picks TRBD1, but there is no DNA to check that call. The CDR3 is 15 amino acids. Looked up from germline, CDR1 is KGHSH and CDR2 is LQKENI. CDR3 amino acids: CASSSFRGAGQPQHF. The full variable domain, with the rest looked up from reference TRBV18 and TRBJ1-5, is NAGVMQNPRHLVRRRGQEARLRCSPMKGHSHVYWYRQLPEEGLKFMVYLQKENIIDESGMPKERFSAEFPKEGPSILRIQQVVRGDSAAYFCASSSFRGAGQPQHFGDGTRLSIL.

The genes are TRBV27 and TRBJ2-7. The CDR3 length is 13 residues. Germline V lookup: CDR1 MNHEY, CDR2 SMNVEV (reference sequence). The CDR3 loop reads CASSLLGNYEQYF.

The V gene is TRBV7-8, the J gene TRBJ2-7; absent DNA, TCRdb's TRBD1 call cannot be checked. Germline V gives CDR1 SGHVS, CDR2 FQNEAQ. There are 15 residues in the CDR3. The CDR3 is CASSLGLAPVDEQYF.

The chain joins TRBV7-5 to TRBJ1-1; TCRdb indicates TRBD1, and absent DNA this call remains unverified. TRBV7-5 is shown as a pseudogene. CDR3 length equals 18 residues. The CDR3 loop is CISVPEACGAGWRTEAFF.

V usage is TRBV12-3 or TRBV12-4 and J usage is TRBJ1-1. The CDR3 spans 14 residues. The CDR3 is CASSQRSRSTEAFF.

V gene TRBV7-9 combines with J gene TRBJ2-1. CDR3 size: 16 residues. Germline CDR1 SEHNR, CDR2 FQNEAQ (reference sequence). CDR3 sequence reads: CASSLPSGRTYNEQFF.

This chain links TRBV5-1 with TRBJ1-3; the TRBD1 assignment by TCRdb is unverifiable without DNA. This CDR3 spans 17 amino acids. Germline assignment: CDR1 SGHRS and CDR2 YFSETQ. CDR3 protein: CASSLQGGLNSGNTIYF.

The V call is TRBV7-8, the J call TRBJ1-3. This CDR3 has 15 amino acids. Germline V lookup: CDR1 SGHVS, CDR2 FQNEAQ. The chain's CDR3 is CASSLGSASGNTIYF.

The rearrangement uses TRBV27 and TRBJ1-2; TCRdb's D call of TRBD1 is untestable without DNA. Germline V CDR1 and CDR2: MNHEY, SMNVEV (reference sequence). The CDR3 is 13 amino acids. This CDR3 is CASRRQGDYGYTF.

This rearrangement joins TRBV5-1 to TRBJ1-1. This CDR3 comprises 14 residues. Germline V gene data show CDR1 as SGHRS and CDR2 as YFSETQ. CDR3 loop: CASSLWEQNTEAFF.

J is TRBJ2-7 and V is TRBV7-9; with no DNA, the TCRdb D assignment of TRBD1 cannot be verified. There are 15 residues in the CDR3. The germline gives CDR1 SEHNR, CDR2 FQNEAQ (reference sequence). CDR3 sequence: CASSSRDSVAYEQYF.

The chain links TRBV20-1 to TRBJ2-2. CDR3 length equals 15 residues. CDR1 is DFQATT, CDR2 SNEGSKA, per germline (reference sequence). This CDR3 is CSAGDSTTNTGELFF.

J is TRBJ2-7 and V is TRBV3-1; without DNA, the TCRdb call of TRBD1 cannot be checked. CDR3 length: 18 residues. Germline V CDR1 and CDR2: LGHDT, YNNKEL (reference sequence). CDR3 region: CASSKATDRGSSLYEQYF.

The chain joins TRBV5-1 to TRBJ1-1; TCRdb indicates TRBD1, and absent DNA this call remains unverified. Germline CDR1 is SGHRS and CDR2 is YFSETQ. This CDR3 is built from 17 residues. The CDR3 loop reads CASSLVTGTRLNTEAFF.

The chain carries TRBV5-1 and TRBJ2-7. The CDR3 consists of 11 residues. In germline, CDR1 is SGHRS, CDR2 YFSETQ. CDR3 sequence reads: CASRSKDEQYF.

CDR3 residues: CSAPGQLLNTEAFF. This chain joins TRBV20-1 and TRBJ1-1; TCRdb outputs TRBD1, but without DNA this stays unchecked. The CDR3 extends over 14 amino acids. Looked up from germline, CDR1 is DFQATT and CDR2 is SNEGSKA (reference sequence).

The chain links TRBV7-6 to TRBJ2-1; TCRdb returns TRBD1, unconfirmable since there is no DNA. This CDR3 contains 15 residues. CDR1 and CDR2 (germline): SGHVS, FNYEAQ. This CDR3 reads CASSLEAQAPNEQFF. The entire variable domain, with the rest obtained from reference TRBV7-6 and TRBJ2-1, is as follows: GAGVSQSPRYKVTKRGQDVALRCDPISGHVSLYWYRQALGQGPEFLTYFNYEAQQDKSGLPNDRFSAERPEGSISTLTIQRTEQRDSAMYRCASSLEAQAPNEQFFGPGTRLTVL.

The chain combines TRBV29-1 with TRBJ2-4; the TCRdb D gene call, TRBD2, has no DNA to confirm it. CDR1 and CDR2 from the germline V gene are SQVTM and ANQGSEA. The CDR3 is 14 residues long. The CDR3 loop reads CSVETSGSGNIQYF. The full variable domain, rest sourced from reference TRBV29-1 and TRBJ2-4, is SAVISQKPSRDICQRGTSLTIQCQVDSQVTMMFWYRQQPGQSLTLIATANQGSEATYESGFVIDKFPISRPNLTFSTLTVSNMSPEDSSIYLCSVETSGSGNIQYFGAGTRLSVL.

The rearrangement links TRBV18 to TRBJ1-2; the TRBD1 assignment by TCRdb is unverifiable without DNA. The V gene's germline CDR1 is KGHSH and CDR2 LQKENI. CDR3 length equals 16 residues. CDR3 residues: CASSPRVEGINYGYTF.

The CDR3 sequence: CATEPNGGGRVGYTF. This chain links TRBV10-3 with TRBJ1-2; TCRdb reports TRBD1, a call that lacks DNA to check it against. CDR1 is ENHRY, CDR2 SYGVKD, per germline. The CDR3 is 15 residues long.

The chain is built from TRBV20-1 and TRBJ1-1. The CDR3 totals 15 residues. CDR1 is DFQATT, CDR2 SNEGSKA, per germline (reference sequence). The CDR3: CSASRLWAENTEAFF.